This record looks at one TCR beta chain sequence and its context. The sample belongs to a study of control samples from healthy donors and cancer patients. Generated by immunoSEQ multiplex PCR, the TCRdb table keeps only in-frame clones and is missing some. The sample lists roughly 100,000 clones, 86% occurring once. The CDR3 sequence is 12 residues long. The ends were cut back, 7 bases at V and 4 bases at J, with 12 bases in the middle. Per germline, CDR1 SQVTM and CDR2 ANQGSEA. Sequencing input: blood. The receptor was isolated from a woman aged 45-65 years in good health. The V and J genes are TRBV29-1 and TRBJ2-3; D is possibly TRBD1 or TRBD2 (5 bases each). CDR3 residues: CSARDGADTQYF. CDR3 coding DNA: TGCAGCGCTAGGGACGGGGCAGATACGCAGTATTTT.